Following are 29 T cell receptor beta chains from one sample sequenced in a study of beta chain features in type 1 diabetes. General observations from the study: Type 1 diabetes patients showed a moderate but significant shortening of TCRB CDR3s in all four CD4+ subsets.

Sequenced material consisted of expressed TCRB transcripts (all of the isolated RNA was reverse transcribed). TCRdb's copy holds only in-frame clones and misses some; the assay was immunoSEQ multiplex PCR. The data hold some 700,000 clones, with roughly an eighth observed a single time. These TCRs' antigens remain unknown. Sequencing was performed on naive CD4+ T cells from blood. These receptors were obtained from a man between 18 and 35 years old with type 1 diabetes.

The chain couples TRBV13 to TRBJ2-2; D perhaps matches TRBD2 (7 bases). V was cut by 5 bases and J by 0 bases, with 16 bases left in between. The CDR3 is 17 residues long. Germline V gives CDR1 PRHDT, CDR2 FYEKMQ (reference sequence). DNA for the CDR3: TGTGCCAGCAGCAACCCCGCCGGGGGGCCGAACACCGGGGAGCTGTTTTTT. This codes for CASSNPAGGPNTGELFF.

This clone has only a few counts. The identical CDR3 is also encoded by other nucleotide sequences in the sample. The chain uses TRBV14 and TRBJ1-1; no clear D. Between the trimmed V and J ends, which lost 1 base and 3 bases, there was a span of 6 bases. CDR3 length: 13 residues. Germline-derived CDR1 and CDR2 are SGHDN and FVKESK. CDR3 sequence (DNA): TGTGCCAGCAGCCAAGGGTTGGACACTGAAGCTTTCTTT. Residues: CASSQGLDTEAFF.

In this sample, this clone turned up a few times. The rearrangement uses TRBV15 and TRBJ2-1, with D possibly being TRBD2 (5 bases). Trimming removed 3 bases from V and 5 bases from J, with 17 bases in between. Germline V gene data show CDR1 as LNHNV and CDR2 as YYDKDF (reference sequence). CDR3 length equals 16 residues. CDR3 sequence: CATSRGFAGGDNEQFF. CDR3 bases: TGTGCCACCAGCAGGGGTTTCGCGGGTGGCGACAATGAGCAGTTCTTC.

This clone occurred a few times. Other DNA variants within this sample encode the same CDR3. The V and J genes are TRBV5-1 and TRBJ2-3; D ambiguous. Germline CDR1 reads SGHRS; CDR2 reads YFSETQ. V was shortened by 0 bases and J by 1 base, with 3 bases between the two germline ends. The CDR3 totals 13 residues. CDR3 residues: CASSLEGTDTQYF. CDR3 DNA: TGCGCCAGCAGCTTGGAAGGCACAGATACGCAGTATTTT.

The V gene is TRBV7-2, the J gene TRBJ2-5, with a tentative D call TRBD1 (5 bases). Germline CDR1 SGHTA, CDR2 FQGNSA. The length of the CDR3 is 14 residues. The V end was cut by 5 bases, the J end by 5 bases, with 15 bases between. DNA for the CDR3: TGTGCCAGCAGCGAAGCAGACAGTTTTGAGACCCAGTACTTC. It specifies CASSEADSFETQYF.

This clone was observed a handful of times. The chain joins TRBV6-4 to TRBJ2-2; 8 nucleotides agree with TRBD1. With V trimmed by 9 bases and J by 0 bases, 3 bases remained unmatched. The CDR3 consists of 14 residues. Germline V lookup: CDR1 MRHNA, CDR2 SNTAGT. CDR3 residues: CASRQGTNTGELFF. The CDR3 bases are TGTGCCAGTCGACAGGGGACGAACACCGGGGAGCTGTTTTTT.

The J gene is TRBJ1-5, the V gene TRBV28; 9 nucleotides agree with TRBD1. The CDR3 covers 14 residues. J lost 4 bases, V lost 10 bases, and 8 bases had no gene match. The germline V gene has CDR1 MDHEN and CDR2 SYDVKM. CDR3 nucleotides: TGTGCCACTCATGGAGGGACAGGGAATCAGCCCCAGCATTTT. The encoded protein is CATHGGTGNQPQHF.

V gene TRBV7-9 combines with J gene TRBJ2-1; 10 bases are shared with TRBD2. This CDR3 is 17 amino acids long. CDR1 SEHNR and CDR2 FQNEAQ come from the germline V gene (reference sequence). J gave up 2 bases and V 5 bases, and 9 bases lay outside the gene matches. The CDR3 reads CASSVRPGLATYNEQFF. CDR3 DNA sequence: TGTGCCAGCAGCGTTCGGCCGGGACTAGCGACCTACAATGAGCAGTTCTTC. Variable domain in full (rest from reference TRBV7-9 and TRBJ2-1): DTGVSQNPRHKITKRGQNVTFRCDPISEHNRLYWYRQTLGQGPEFLTYFQNEAQLEKSRLLSDRFSAERPKGSFSTLEIQRTEQGDSAMYLCASSVRPGLATYNEQFFGPGTRLTVL.

This chain links TRBV2 with TRBJ1-1; D is undetermined. Between the trimmed V and J ends, which lost 3 bases and 0 bases, there was a span of 5 bases. In germline, CDR1 is SNHLY, CDR2 FYNNEI. This CDR3 region has 13 residues. The CDR3 region has the DNA TGTGCCAGCAGTGACGCCGTGAACACTGAAGCTTTCTTT. Its translation is CASSDAVNTEAFF.

The table lists this clone with a few counts. V is TRBV2 and J is TRBJ2-5, with a weak D call TRBD2 (5 bases). CDR3 size: 15 residues. With 6 bases removed from V and 5 bases from J, the gap between germline ends came to 19 bases. Germline CDR1 SNHLY, CDR2 FYNNEI. Written as DNA, the CDR3 is TGTGCCAGCAGCGTGGGGTCTCGTCGGGGTGAGACCCAGTACTTC. The encoded protein is CASSVGSRRGETQYF.

This clone was recorded a few times. The chain couples TRBV16 to TRBJ2-1; 8 bases match TRBD2. Germline CDR1 and CDR2: KGHSY and FQNENV. This CDR3 has 17 residues. The V segment lost 4 bases and the J segment 4 bases; nucleotides outside the gene matches: 12. This chain's CDR3 is CASSRPPGGGPYNEQFF. The CDR3 nucleotides read TGTGCCAGCAGCCGACCCCCCGGCGGGGGGCCTTACAATGAGCAGTTCTTC.

Only a few counts were recorded for this clone. The CDR3 loop is CASSSSADFQETQYF. The CDR3 DNA reads TGTGCCAGCAGCTCCTCCGCGGACTTTCAAGAGACCCAGTACTTC. The V and J genes are TRBV11-2 and TRBJ2-5, with a weak D call TRBD2 (5 bases). V lost 4 bases and J 2 bases, leaving 14 bases between the germline ends. The CDR3 sequence is 15 residues long. Germline-derived CDR1 and CDR2 are SGHAT and FQNNGV.

This clone was seen just once. J is TRBJ2-2 and V is TRBV6-1; D is unclear. Germline CDR1 MNHNS, CDR2 SASEGT. Trimming removed 6 bases at V and 7 bases at J, with 12 bases between. The CDR3 is 13 amino acids. CDR3 protein: CASRTSSHGELFF. DNA of the CDR3: TGTGCCAGCAGGACGAGTTCACACGGGGAGCTGTTTTTT.

This clone was seen a handful of times. Distinct nucleotide sequences in the sample also encode this CDR3. This chain uses TRBV10-3 with TRBJ2-1, with TRBD2 matching over 10 bases. The ends lost 4 bases at V and 2 bases at J; junction bases unmatched: 2. The CDR3 is 15 amino acids. Germline V gene sequence: CDR1 ENHRY, CDR2 SYGVKD. DNA for the CDR3: TGTGCCATCAGTGGGAGCGGGGGGGCCTACAATGAGCAGTTCTTC. As protein: CAISGSGGAYNEQFF.

This clone was seen only a few times. V is TRBV9 and J is TRBJ2-2; D is uncertain. V shed 7 bases and J shed 7 bases, with 14 bases lying between them. CDR1 is SGDLS, CDR2 YYNGEE, per germline. The CDR3 has 13 amino acids. The CDR3 reads CASAAMLGGELFF. CDR3 nucleotide sequence: TGTGCCAGCGCGGCGATGCTAGGCGGGGAGCTGTTTTTT.

Only a few counts were recorded for this clone. The chain couples TRBV7-8 to TRBJ2-2, with TRBD2 identical over 7 bases. This CDR3 is 16 amino acids long. Germline CDR1 and CDR2: SGHVS and FQNEAQ. V dropped 4 bases and J dropped 1; count of bases not matched to a gene: 6. The CDR3 nucleotides read TGTGCCAGCAGCTCACCCTGGGAGGGGAACACCGGGGAGCTGTTTTTT. Translation gives CASSSPWEGNTGELFF.

This clone has more than one count but fewer than ten. The chain combines TRBV10-3 with TRBJ2-7, with 15 bases lining up with TRBD2. CDR1 ENHRY and CDR2 SYGVKD come from the germline V gene. The trim removed 4 bases at V and 2 bases at J, leaving 3 bases unmatched. This CDR3 region has 16 residues. The CDR3 is CAISGGLAGGTYEQYF. The CDR3 nucleotides read TGTGCCATCAGTGGCGGACTAGCGGGGGGGACCTACGAGCAGTACTTC.

V usage is TRBV7-9 and J usage is TRBJ2-3; possibly TRBD2 for D (7 bases). V was clipped by 7 bases and J by 6 bases, with 14 bases between them. This CDR3 is built from 13 residues. The germline gives CDR1 SEHNR, CDR2 FQNEAQ (reference sequence). CDR3 region: CASNLGGPDTQYF. DNA of the CDR3: TGTGCCAGCAACCTCGGGGGGCCGGATACGCAGTATTTT. The whole variable domain, remainder taken from reference TRBV7-9 and TRBJ2-3, is DTGVSQNPRHKITKRGQNVTFRCDPISEHNRLYWYRQTLGQGPEFLTYFQNEAQLEKSRLLSDRFSAERPKGSFSTLEIQRTEQGDSAMYLCASNLGGPDTQYFGPGTRLTVL.

This clone was seen a handful of times. The rearrangement joins TRBV19 to TRBJ2-1; the D call may be TRBD1 or TRBD2 (5 bases each). Trimming stripped 5 bases from V and 1 base from J, with 12 bases between. The CDR3 consists of 15 residues. Germline assignment: CDR1 LNHDA and CDR2 SQIVND (reference sequence). CDR3 sequence reads: CASSPREISYNEQFF. The CDR3 nucleotides read TGTGCCAGTAGTCCCAGGGAGATTTCCTACAATGAGCAGTTCTTC.

CDR3 residues: CATSRGLLSYEQYF. The DNA of the CDR3 is TGTGCCACCAGCAGGGGACTACTCTCCTACGAGCAGTACTTC. The chain recombines TRBV15 with TRBJ2-7; TRBD2 agrees at 7 bases. Germline trimming cut 3 bases from V and 0 bases from J; bases unmatched to any gene: 2. Germline V gene lookup returns CDR1 LNHNV and CDR2 YYDKDF (reference sequence). CDR3 length: 14 amino acids.

In this sample, this clone turned up a few times. The chain carries TRBV15 and TRBJ2-6, with D hard to call. Trimming took off 0 bases at V and 0 bases at J, with 0 bases between the two ends. The CDR3 loop spans 14 amino acids. Germline CDR1 LNHNV, CDR2 YYDKDF (reference sequence). For the CDR3, the DNA is TGTGCCACCAGCAGAGACTCTGGGGCCAACGTCCTGACTTTC. It specifies CATSRDSGANVLTF.

The gene calls are TRBV2 and TRBJ2-7; 12 bases match TRBD2. Trimming cost V 8 bases and J 2 bases; bases outside gene matches: 4. CDR1 and CDR2 from the germline V gene are SNHLY and FYNNEI. The CDR3 loop spans 14 amino acids. Here the CDR3 DNA reads TGTGCCAGCTTTCGGACTAGCGGGGCCTACGAGCAGTACTTC. It encodes CASFRTSGAYEQYF.

There are a few counts of this clone. The rearrangement joins TRBV5-6 to TRBJ1-5; 9 nucleotides align to TRBD1. The CDR3 consists of 16 residues. V lost 3 bases to trimming and J lost 4 bases; unmatched junction nucleotides: 8. CDR1 SGHDT and CDR2 YYEEEE come from the germline V gene. The CDR3 DNA reads as TGTGCCAGCAGCTCCAGGGGGACAGGGATTAATCAGCCCCAGCATTTT. Translation: CASSSRGTGINQPQHF.

J is TRBJ1-2 and V is TRBV9; D call uncertain. This CDR3 spans 13 amino acids. V dropped 0 bases and J dropped 4 bases, with 7 bases sitting between them. Germline V gives CDR1 SGDLS, CDR2 YYNGEE. The DNA for the CDR3 is TGTGCCAGCAGCGTAGAGCCGGCCTATGGCTACACCTTC. Its protein is CASSVEPAYGYTF.

The rearrangement links TRBV7-9 to TRBJ1-5; D perhaps matches TRBD1 (6 bases). CDR1 and CDR2 (germline): SEHNR, FQNEAQ (reference sequence). V lost 3 bases and J 1 base, leaving 7 bases between the germline ends. The CDR3 covers 14 residues. CDR3 amino acids: CASSFRGSNQPQHF. The CDR3 nucleotides read TGTGCCAGCAGCTTCAGGGGAAGCAATCAGCCCCAGCATTTT. The full variable domain, in which reference TRBV7-9 and TRBJ1-5 provide the parts outside the CDR3, is DTGVSQNPRHKITKRGQNVTFRCDPISEHNRLYWYRQTLGQGPEFLTYFQNEAQLEKSRLLSDRFSAERPKGSFSTLEIQRTEQGDSAMYLCASSFRGSNQPQHFGDGTRLSIL.

This clone occurred a few times. This sequence joins TRBV30 and TRBJ1-1; 8 bases agree with TRBD1. The CDR3 runs to 15 residues. Germline assignment: CDR1 GTSNPN and CDR2 SVGIG (reference sequence). The V segment lost 1 base and the J segment 4 bases; nucleotides outside the gene matches: 8. CDR3: CAWSDPQGTGTEAFF. The CDR3 DNA sequence: TGTGCCTGGAGTGACCCCCAGGGGACAGGCACTGAAGCTTTCTTT. Filled out from reference TRBV30 and TRBJ1-1, the complete variable domain reads SQTIHQWPATLVQPVGSPLSLECTVEGTSNPNLYWYRQAAGRGLQLLFYSVGIGQISSEVPQNLSASRPQDRQFILSSKKLLLSDSGFYLCAWSDPQGTGTEAFFGQGTRLTVV.

CDR3 region: CASRAPNTEAFF. The CDR3 DNA reads TGTGCCAGCAGGGCGCCGAACACTGAAGCTTTCTTT. The J gene is TRBJ1-1, the V gene TRBV6-6; D remains ambiguous. With 6 bases removed from V and 1 base from J, the gap between germline ends came to 6 bases. Germline lookup yields CDR1 MNHNY and CDR2 SVGAGI (reference sequence). There are 12 residues in the CDR3.

This sequence joins TRBV30 and TRBJ1-1; D is ambiguous. The V end lost 4 bases, the J end lost 7 bases, and 13 bases lay between the germline ends. Germline values: CDR1 GTSNPN, CDR2 SVGIG (reference sequence). The CDR3 sequence is 12 residues long. CDR3 nucleotides: TGTGCCTGGAAACGCTGGGATAGTGAAGCTTTCTTT. It is translated as CAWKRWDSEAFF.

Concerning this clone: Other DNA sequences in this specimen translate into the identical CDR3. This chain joins TRBV30 and TRBJ2-7; D gene unclear. V lost 3 bases, J lost 3 bases, and 6 bases lay in between. Per the germline V gene, CDR1 is GTSNPN and CDR2 is SVGIG (reference sequence). CDR3 length: 11 residues. The CDR3 DNA reads as TGTGCCTGGAGCCAAATCTACGAGCAGTACTTC. Residues: CAWSQIYEQYF.